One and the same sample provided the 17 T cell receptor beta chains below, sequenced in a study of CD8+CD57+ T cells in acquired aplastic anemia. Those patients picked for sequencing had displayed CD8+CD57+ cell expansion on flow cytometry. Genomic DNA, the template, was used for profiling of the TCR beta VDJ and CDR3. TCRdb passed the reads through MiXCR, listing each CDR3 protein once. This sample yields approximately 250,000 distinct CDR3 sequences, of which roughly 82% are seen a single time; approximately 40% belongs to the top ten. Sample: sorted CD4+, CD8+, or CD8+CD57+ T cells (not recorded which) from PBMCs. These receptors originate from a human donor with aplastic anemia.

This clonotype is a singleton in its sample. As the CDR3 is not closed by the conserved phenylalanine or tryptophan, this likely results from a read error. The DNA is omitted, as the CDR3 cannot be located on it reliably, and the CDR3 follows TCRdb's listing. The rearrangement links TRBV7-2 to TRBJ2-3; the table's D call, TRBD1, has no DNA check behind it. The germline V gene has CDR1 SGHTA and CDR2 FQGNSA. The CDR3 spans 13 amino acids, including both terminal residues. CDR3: CASSKEGATTQKL.

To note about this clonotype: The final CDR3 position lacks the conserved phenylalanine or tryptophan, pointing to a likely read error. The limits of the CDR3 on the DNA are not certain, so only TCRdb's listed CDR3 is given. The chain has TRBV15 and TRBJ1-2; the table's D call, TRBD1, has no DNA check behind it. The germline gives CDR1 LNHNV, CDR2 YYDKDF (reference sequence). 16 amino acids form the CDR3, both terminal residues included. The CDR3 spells CASSSRDRELDYGYGL.

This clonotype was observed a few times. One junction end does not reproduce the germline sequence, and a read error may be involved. CDR3 DNA: TGTGCTAGCAGTCCCGATCTACTCGGCGAGCAGTACTTC. Translation: CASSPDLLGEQYF. The chain links TRBV7-7 to TRBJ2-7; D remains ambiguous. The germline V gene encodes CDR1 SSHAT and CDR2 FNYEAQ (reference sequence). The CDR3 length is 13 residues.

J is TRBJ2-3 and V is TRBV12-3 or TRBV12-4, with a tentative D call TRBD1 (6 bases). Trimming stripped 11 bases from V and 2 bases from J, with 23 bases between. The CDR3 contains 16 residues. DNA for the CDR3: TGTGCCGATGAAGCCACCGGGACATATTCCACAGATACGCAGTATTTT. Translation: CADEATGTYSTDTQYF.

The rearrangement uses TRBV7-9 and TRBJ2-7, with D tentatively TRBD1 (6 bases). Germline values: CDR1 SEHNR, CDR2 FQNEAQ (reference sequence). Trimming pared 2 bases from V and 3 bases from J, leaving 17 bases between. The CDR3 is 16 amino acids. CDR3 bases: TGTGCCAGCAGCTTATTCGGTCAGGGGAGCTTCTACGAGCAGTACTTC. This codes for CASSLFGQGSFYEQYF.

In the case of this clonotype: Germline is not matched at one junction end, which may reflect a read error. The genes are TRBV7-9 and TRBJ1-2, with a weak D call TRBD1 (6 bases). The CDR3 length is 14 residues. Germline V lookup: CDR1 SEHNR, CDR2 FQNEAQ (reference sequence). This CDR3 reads CASSFQRSGGGDAF. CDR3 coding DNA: TGTGCCAGCAGCTTTCAAAGAAGCGGGGGGGGCGACGCGTTC.

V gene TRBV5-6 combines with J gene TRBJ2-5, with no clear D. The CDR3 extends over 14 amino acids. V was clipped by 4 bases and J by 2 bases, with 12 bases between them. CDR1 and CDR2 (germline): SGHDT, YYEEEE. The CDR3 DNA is TGTGCCAGCAGCACAACAAGAGAGCAAGAGACCCAGTACTTC. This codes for CASSTTREQETQYF.

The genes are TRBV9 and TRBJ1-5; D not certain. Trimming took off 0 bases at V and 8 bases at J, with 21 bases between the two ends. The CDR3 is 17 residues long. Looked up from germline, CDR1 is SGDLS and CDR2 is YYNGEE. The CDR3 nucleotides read TGTGCCAGCAGCGTAGAGGACTATCCCCTGGTGAACAAGCCCCAGCATTTT. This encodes CASSVEDYPLVNKPQHF.

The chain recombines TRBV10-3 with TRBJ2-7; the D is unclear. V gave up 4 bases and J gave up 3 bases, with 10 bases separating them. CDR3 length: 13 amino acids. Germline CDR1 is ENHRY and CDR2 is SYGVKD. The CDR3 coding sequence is TGTGCCATCAGTGTGGGCAACATCTACGAGCAGTACTTC. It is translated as CAISVGNIYEQYF.

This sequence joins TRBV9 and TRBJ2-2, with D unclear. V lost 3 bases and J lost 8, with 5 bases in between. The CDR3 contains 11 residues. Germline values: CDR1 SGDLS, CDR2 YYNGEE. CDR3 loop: CASSERGELFF. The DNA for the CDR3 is TGTGCCAGCAGCGAAAGAGGGGAGCTGTTTTTT.

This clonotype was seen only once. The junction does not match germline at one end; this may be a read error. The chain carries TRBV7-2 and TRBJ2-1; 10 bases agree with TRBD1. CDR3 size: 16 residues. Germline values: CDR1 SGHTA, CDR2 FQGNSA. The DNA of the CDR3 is TGTGCCAGCAGCTTGACAGGGGGCGCCGGCAGCGATGACCAGTTCTTC. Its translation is CASSLTGGAGSDDQFF. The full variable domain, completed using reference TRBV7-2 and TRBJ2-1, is GAGVSQSPSNKVTEKGKDVELRCDPISGHTALYWYRQSLGQGLEFLIYFQGNSAPDKSGLPSDRFSAERTGGSVSTLTIQRTQQEDSAVYLCASSLTGGAGSDDQFFGPGTRLTVL.

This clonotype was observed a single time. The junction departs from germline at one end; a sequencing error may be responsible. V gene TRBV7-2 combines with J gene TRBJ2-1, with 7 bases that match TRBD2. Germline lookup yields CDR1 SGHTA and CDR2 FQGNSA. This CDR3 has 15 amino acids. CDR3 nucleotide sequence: TGTGCCAGCAGCATAGCGGGCGGTCCCGACACTGAGTATTTCTTC. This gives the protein CASSIAGGPDTEYFF. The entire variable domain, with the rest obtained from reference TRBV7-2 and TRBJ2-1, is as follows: GAGVSQSPSNKVTEKGKDVELRCDPISGHTALYWYRQSLGQGLEFLIYFQGNSAPDKSGLPSDRFSAERTGGSVSTLTIQRTQQEDSAVYLCASSIAGGPDTEYFFGPGTRLTVL.

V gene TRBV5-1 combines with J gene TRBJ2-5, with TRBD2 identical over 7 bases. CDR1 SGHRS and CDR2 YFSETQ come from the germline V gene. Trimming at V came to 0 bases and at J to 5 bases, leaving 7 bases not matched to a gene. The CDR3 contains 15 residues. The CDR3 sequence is CASSLGDYPGETQYF. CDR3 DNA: TGCGCCAGCAGCTTGGGGGACTATCCCGGGGAGACCCAGTACTTC.

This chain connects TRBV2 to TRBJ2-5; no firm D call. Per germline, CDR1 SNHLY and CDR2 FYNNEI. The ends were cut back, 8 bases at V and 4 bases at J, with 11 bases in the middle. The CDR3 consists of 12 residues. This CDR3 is CASSTLRETQYF. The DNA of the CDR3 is TGTGCCAGCTCAACACTTCGAGAGACCCAGTACTTC. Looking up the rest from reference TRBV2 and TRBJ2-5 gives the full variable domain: EPEVTQTPSHQVTQMGQEVILRCVPISNHLYFYWYRQILGQKVEFLVSFYNNEISEKSEIFDDQFSVERPDGSNFTLKIRSTKLEDSAMYFCASSTLRETQYFGPGTRLLVL.

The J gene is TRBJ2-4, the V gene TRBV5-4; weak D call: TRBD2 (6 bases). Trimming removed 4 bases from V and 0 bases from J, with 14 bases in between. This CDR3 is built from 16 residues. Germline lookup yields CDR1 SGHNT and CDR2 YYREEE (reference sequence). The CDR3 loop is CASSLSGSLAKNIQYF. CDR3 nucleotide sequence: TGTGCCAGCAGCCTTAGCGGAAGCCTAGCCAAAAACATTCAGTACTTC.

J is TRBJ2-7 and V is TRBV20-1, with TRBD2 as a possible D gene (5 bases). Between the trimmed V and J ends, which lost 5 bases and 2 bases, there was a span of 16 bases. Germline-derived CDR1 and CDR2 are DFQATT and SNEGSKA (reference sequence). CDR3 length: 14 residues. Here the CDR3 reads CSAPRRGYPYEQYF. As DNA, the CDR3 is TGCAGTGCTCCCCGACGGGGTTACCCCTACGAGCAGTACTTC.

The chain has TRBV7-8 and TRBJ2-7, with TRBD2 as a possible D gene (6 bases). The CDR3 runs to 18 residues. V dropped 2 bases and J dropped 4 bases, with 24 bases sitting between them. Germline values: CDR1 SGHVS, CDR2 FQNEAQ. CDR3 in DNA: TGTGCCAGCAGCTTAACGAACACCGGGGAGGCGTTTTTTTACGAGCAGTACGTC. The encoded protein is CASSLTNTGEAFFYEQYV.